The T cell receptor (beta chain) under discussion was sequenced for a study of response to subunit inactivated influenza vaccine. CDR1 is SQVTM and CDR2 is ANQGSEA in the germline V gene. Between the trimmed V and J ends, which lost 7 bases and 2 bases, there was a span of 7 bases. The CDR3 runs to 11 residues. TCRdb re-called the RT-PCR reads with MiXCR, one entry per CDR3 protein. This table holds over 400,000 distinct CDR3 sequences, roughly 11% found once. The sample holds many counts of this clonotype. Its target is not known. Study-wide results and caveats: Seasonal influenza vaccination, on each occasion, was suggested by the authors to recruit few new T cells.

The specimen comprised PBMCs from blood, sampled more than 35 days after vaccination. This receptor was obtained from a man aged 50 to 59 who received an inactivated influenza vaccine. The V call is TRBV29-1, the J call TRBJ2-3; D ambiguous. The CDR3 DNA reads as TGCAGCGGCACAGCCACAGATACGCAGTATTTT. This translates into CSGTATDTQYF.